This TCR beta chain was sequenced during a study of blood T cell repertoires in COVID-19. Turning to the study itself: COVID-19 samples collected from the United States, Italy and Spain covered acute and convalescent phases. PBMCs, B-cell-depleted T cells, or T cells were the source of the cDNA or gDNA that made up the material.

This clone has only one observation. The authors' processing: Cell counts per sample came from amplifying reference gene primers. Using immunoSEQ multiplex PCR, the repertoire was profiled, and TCRdb retains in-frame clones only, with some absent. That table furnishes V, J and clone size, whereas the DNA furnished D and trimming. The sample lists just over 650,000 clones, over 80% seen once, with under 0.3% in the top ten. This TCR came from a woman aged 18-29 years with acute or convalescent COVID-19. Source material: peripheral blood.

This CDR3 is CASRTGTGFGYTF. In DNA form, the CDR3 reads TGTGCCAGCAGAACCGGGACAGGGTTCGGCTACACCTTC. The chain recombines TRBV25-1 with TRBJ1-2; TRBD1 agrees at 9 bases. Germline V CDR1 and CDR2: MGHDK, SYGVNS. With 6 bases clipped from V and 8 bases from J, the junction kept 7 bases outside the gene matches. The CDR3 extends over 13 amino acids.